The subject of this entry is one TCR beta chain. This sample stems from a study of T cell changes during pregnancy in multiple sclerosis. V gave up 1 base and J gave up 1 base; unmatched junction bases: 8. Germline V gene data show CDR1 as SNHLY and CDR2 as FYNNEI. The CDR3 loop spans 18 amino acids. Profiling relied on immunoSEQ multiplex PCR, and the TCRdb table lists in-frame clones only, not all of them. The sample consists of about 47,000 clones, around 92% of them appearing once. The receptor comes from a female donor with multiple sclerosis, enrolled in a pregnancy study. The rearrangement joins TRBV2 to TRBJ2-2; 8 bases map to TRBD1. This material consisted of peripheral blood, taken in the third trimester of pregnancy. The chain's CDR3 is CASSEVLPGQVNTGELFF. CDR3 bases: TGTGCCAGCAGTGAAGTCTTGCCGGGACAGGTGAACACCGGGGAGCTGTTTTTT.